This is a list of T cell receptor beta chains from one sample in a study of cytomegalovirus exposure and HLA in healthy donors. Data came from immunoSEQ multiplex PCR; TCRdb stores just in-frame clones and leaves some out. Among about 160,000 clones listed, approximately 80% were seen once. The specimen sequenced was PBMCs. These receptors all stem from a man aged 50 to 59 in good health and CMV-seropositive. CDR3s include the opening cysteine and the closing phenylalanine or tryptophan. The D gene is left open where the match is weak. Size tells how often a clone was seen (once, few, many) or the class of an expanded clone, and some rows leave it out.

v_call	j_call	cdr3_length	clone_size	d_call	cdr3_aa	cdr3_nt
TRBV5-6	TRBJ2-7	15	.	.	CASSFNAVRAYEQYF	TGTGCCAGCAGCTTCAACGCCGTCAGGGCCTACGAGCAGTACTTC
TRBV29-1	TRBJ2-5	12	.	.	CSVGQKLETQYF	TGCAGCGTCGGACAGAAACTAGAGACCCAGTACTTC
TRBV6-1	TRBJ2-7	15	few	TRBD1	CASRELGQGSYEQYF	TGTGCCAGCAGAGAGTTGGGACAGGGCTCCTACGAGCAGTACTTC
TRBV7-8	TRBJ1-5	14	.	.	CASSLHRGNQPQHF	TGTGCCAGCAGCTTGCATAGGGGGAATCAGCCCCAGCATTTT
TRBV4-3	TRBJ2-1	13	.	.	CASSQDLASKQFF	TGCGCCAGCAGCCAAGATTTGGCTAGCAAGCAGTTCTTC
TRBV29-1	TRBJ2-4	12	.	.	CSVGNRDNIQYF	TGCAGCGTTGGGAACAGGGACAACATTCAGTACTTC
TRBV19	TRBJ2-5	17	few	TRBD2	CASSILAGTSGQETQYF	TGTGCCAGTAGTATCTTGGCGGGGACTAGCGGCCAAGAGACCCAGTACTTC
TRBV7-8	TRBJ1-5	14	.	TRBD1	CASSSGQGNQPQHF	TGTGCCAGCAGCTCAGGACAGGGAAATCAGCCCCAGCATTTT
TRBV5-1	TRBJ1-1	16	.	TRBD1	CASSSGQGGWSVEAFF	TGCGCCAGCAGCTCGGGACAGGGGGGATGGTCGGTTGAAGCTTTCTTT
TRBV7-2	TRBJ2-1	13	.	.	CASSPQGLDEQFF	TGTGCCAGCAGCCCCCAGGGACTGGATGAGCAGTTCTTC
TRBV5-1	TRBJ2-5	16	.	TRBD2	CASSIGSGGTQETQYF	TGCGCCAGCAGCATTGGGAGCGGGGGGACACAAGAGACCCAGTACTTC
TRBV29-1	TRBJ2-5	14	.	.	CSAQTGTIQETQYF	TGCAGCGCCCAGACAGGTACTATCCAAGAGACCCAGTACTTC
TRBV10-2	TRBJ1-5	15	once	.	CASTLTPYSNQPQHF	TGCGCCAGCACCCTAACCCCCTATAGCAATCAGCCCCAGCATTTT
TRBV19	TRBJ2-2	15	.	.	CASSPSGIQTGELFF	TGTGCCAGTAGTCCGTCGGGAATCCAGACCGGGGAGCTGTTTTTT
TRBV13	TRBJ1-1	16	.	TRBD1	CASSLSPQGASTEAFF	TGTGCCAGCAGTCTCTCCCCACAGGGGGCGAGCACTGAAGCTTTCTTT
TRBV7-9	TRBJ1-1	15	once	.	CASSLAQGGNTEAFF	TGTGCCAGCAGCTTAGCGCAAGGGGGTAACACTGAAGCTTTCTTT
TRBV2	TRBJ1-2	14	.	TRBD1	CASQRQGSSYGYTF	TGTGCCAGTCAGAGACAGGGATCGAGCTATGGCTACACCTTC
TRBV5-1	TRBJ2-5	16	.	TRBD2	CASSWGTSGGEETQYF	TGCGCCAGCAGCTGGGGGACTAGCGGGGGGGAAGAGACCCAGTACTTC
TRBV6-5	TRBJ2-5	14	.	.	CASSYRRLQETQYF	TGTGCCAGCAGTTATAGGCGGCTCCAAGAGACCCAGTACTTC
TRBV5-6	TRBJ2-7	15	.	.	CASSLGRRGSYEQYF	TGTGCCAGCAGCTTGGGCCGTCGAGGTTCCTACGAGCAGTACTTC
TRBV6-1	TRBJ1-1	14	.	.	CASSGLGGNTEAFF	TGTGCCAGCAGTGGCCTGGGAGGGAACACTGAAGCTTTCTTT
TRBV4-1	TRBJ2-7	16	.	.	CASSQDWTESSYEQYF	TGCGCCAGCAGCCAAGATTGGACAGAAAGTTCCTACGAGCAGTACTTC
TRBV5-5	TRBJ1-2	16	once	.	CASSPSLGGDNYGYTF	TGTGCCAGCAGCCCATCCCTGGGGGGAGATAACTATGGCTACACCTTC
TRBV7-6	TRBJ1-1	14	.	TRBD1	CASSSSGTGGYAFF	TGTGCCAGCAGCTCTTCCGGGACAGGGGGTTATGCTTTCTTT
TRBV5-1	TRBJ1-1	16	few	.	CASSLGGAGASTEAFF	TGCGCCAGCAGCTTGGGTGGTGCGGGCGCGAGCACTGAAGCTTTCTTT
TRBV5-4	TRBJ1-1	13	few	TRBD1	CASSSRDRTEAFF	TGTGCCAGCAGCTCCCGGGACAGAACTGAAGCTTTCTTT
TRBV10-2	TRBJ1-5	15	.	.	CASSEWGTDNQPQHF	TGCGCCAGCAGTGAATGGGGGACTGATAATCAGCCCCAGCATTTT
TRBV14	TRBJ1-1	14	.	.	CASSQETGNTEAFF	TGTGCCAGCAGCCAAGAAACAGGCAACACTGAAGCTTTCTTT
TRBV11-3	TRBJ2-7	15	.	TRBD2	CASSLGTSPSYEQYF	TGTGCCAGCAGCTTAGGGACTAGCCCGTCCTACGAGCAGTACTTC
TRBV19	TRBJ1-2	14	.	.	CASSPQTHNYGYTF	TGTGCCAGTAGTCCACAGACACACAACTATGGCTACACCTTC
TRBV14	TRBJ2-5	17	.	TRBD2	CASSEGGQGTLEETQYF	TGTGCCAGCAGCGAGGGAGGGCAGGGTACTCTCGAAGAGACCCAGTACTTC
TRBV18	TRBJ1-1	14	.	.	CASSRQAMNTEAFF	TGTGCCAGCTCCCGACAGGCAATGAACACTGAAGCTTTCTTT
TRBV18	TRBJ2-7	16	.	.	CASSPRGGARSYEQYF	TGTGCCAGCTCACCACGTGGGGGGGCGAGATCCTACGAGCAGTACTTC
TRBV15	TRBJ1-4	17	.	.	CATSRDAREGVDEKLFF	TGTGCCACCAGCAGAGACGCCCGTGAGGGGGTCGATGAAAAACTGTTTTTT
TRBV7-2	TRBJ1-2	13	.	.	CASSLVGRAGYTF	TGTGCCAGCAGCTTAGTGGGCAGGGCCGGCTACACCTTC
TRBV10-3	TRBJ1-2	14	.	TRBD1	CAISTTGGPGGYTF	TGTGCCATCAGTACGACAGGGGGCCCTGGGGGCTACACCTTC
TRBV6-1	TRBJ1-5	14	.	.	CASRNRGAQQPQHF	TGTGCCAGCAGGAATCGGGGGGCCCAGCAGCCCCAGCATTTT
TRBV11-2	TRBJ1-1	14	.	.	CASSWGLALGWAFF	TGTGCCAGCAGCTGGGGTCTAGCCCTAGGGTGGGCTTTCTTT
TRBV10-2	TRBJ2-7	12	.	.	CASSSSAYEQYF	TGCGCCAGCAGTTCCAGCGCCTACGAGCAGTACTTC
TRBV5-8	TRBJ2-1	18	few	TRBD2	CASSLDPSGGGYYNEQFF	TGTGCCAGCAGCTTGGATCCTAGCGGGGGGGGCTACTACAATGAGCAGTTCTTC
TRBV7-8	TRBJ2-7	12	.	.	CASSFGISEQYF	TGTGCCAGCAGCTTCGGGATTAGCGAGCAGTACTTC
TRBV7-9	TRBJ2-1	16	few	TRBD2	CASSTSGANYHNEQFF	TGTGCCAGCAGCACTAGCGGCGCAAATTACCACAATGAGCAGTTCTTC
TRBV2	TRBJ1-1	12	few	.	CASNPGHTEAFF	TGTGCCAGCAATCCAGGCCACACTGAAGCTTTCTTT
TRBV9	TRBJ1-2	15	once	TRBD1	CASRPKQGAGYGYTF	TGTGCCAGCAGACCGAAACAGGGGGCAGGCTATGGCTACACCTTC
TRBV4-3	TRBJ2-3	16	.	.	CASSQDTRGGTDTQYF	TGCGCCAGCAGCCAAGATACCAGGGGCGGGACAGATACGCAGTATTTT
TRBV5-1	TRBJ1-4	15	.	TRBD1	CASSLSEGAGEKLFF	TGCGCCAGCAGCTTAAGCGAGGGGGCCGGTGAAAAACTGTTTTTT
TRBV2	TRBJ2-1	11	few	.	CASRLYNEQFF	TGTGCCAGCAGACTCTACAATGAGCAGTTCTTC
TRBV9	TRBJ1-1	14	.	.	CASSVDGQHTEAFF	TGTGCCAGCAGCGTTGACGGACAGCACACTGAAGCTTTCTTT
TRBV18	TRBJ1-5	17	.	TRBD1	CASSPNPSGGGNQPQHF	TGTGCCAGCTCACCAAATCCTTCAGGGGGCGGCAATCAGCCCCAGCATTTT
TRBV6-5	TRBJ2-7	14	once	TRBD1	CASSYPGQIYEQYF	TGTGCCAGCAGTTACCCGGGACAGATCTACGAGCAGTACTTC
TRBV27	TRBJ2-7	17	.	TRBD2	CASSLSMMTSGTYEQYF	TGTGCCAGCAGTTTATCCATGATGACTAGCGGGACTTACGAGCAGTACTTC
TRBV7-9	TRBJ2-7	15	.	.	CASSLVWGATYEQYF	TGTGCCAGCAGCTTAGTATGGGGCGCAACCTACGAGCAGTACTTC
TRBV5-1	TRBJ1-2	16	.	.	CASSLDSTYSNYGYTF	TGCGCCAGCAGCTTGGACAGTACATATTCTAACTATGGCTACACCTTC
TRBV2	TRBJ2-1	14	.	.	CASMEGFPTYEQFF	TGTGCCAGCATGGAGGGGTTCCCAACCTATGAGCAGTTCTTC
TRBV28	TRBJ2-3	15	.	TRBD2	CASSRAGGRADTQYF	TGTGCCAGCAGCCGAGCGGGGGGGCGGGCAGATACGCAGTATTTT
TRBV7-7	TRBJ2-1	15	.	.	CASSPTASSYNEQFF	TGTGCTAGCAGCCCGACAGCTTCCTCCTACAATGAGCAGTTCTTC
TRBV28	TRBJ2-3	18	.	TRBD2	CASSLWTSGVGSTDTQYF	TGTGCCAGCAGTCTCTGGACTAGCGGGGTCGGGAGCACAGATACGCAGTATTTT
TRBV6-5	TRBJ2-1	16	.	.	CASSSLGGASYNEQFF	TGTGCCAGCAGTTCCTTAGGTGGGGCCTCCTACAATGAGCAGTTCTTC
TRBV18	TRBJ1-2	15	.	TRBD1	CASSPLTGDSKGYTF	TGTGCCAGCTCACCCCTTACAGGGGACTCTAAGGGCTACACCTTC